This T cell receptor (beta chain) is drawn from a study of brain T cells in children with intractable seizures. Profiling relied on immunoSEQ multiplex PCR, and the TCRdb table lists in-frame clones only, not all of them. The sample contains roughly 80,000 clones, around 90% of which appear only once. Pre-surgery treatment included at least one anti-epileptic drug. This clone was seen more than once but under ten times. Trimming took off 3 bases at V and 1 base at J, with 8 bases between the two ends. The germline CDR1 and CDR2 sequences are KGHSH and LQKENI. This CDR3 is 14 amino acids long. The sample here was peripheral blood, taken at surgery. This clonotype was sampled from a girl aged 2-9 years with Rasmussen encephalitis and intractable seizures. The J gene is TRBJ2-3, the V gene TRBV18; no clear D gene. The CDR3 loop reads CASSPEYRTDTQYF. DNA for the CDR3: TGTGCCAGCTCACCCGAGTATCGCACAGATACGCAGTATTTT. Variable domain in full (rest from reference TRBV18 and TRBJ2-3): NAGVMQNPRHLVRRRGQEARLRCSPMKGHSHVYWYRQLPEEGLKFMVYLQKENIIDESGMPKERFSAEFPKEGPSILRIQQVVRGDSAAYFCASSPEYRTDTQYFGPGTRLTVL.